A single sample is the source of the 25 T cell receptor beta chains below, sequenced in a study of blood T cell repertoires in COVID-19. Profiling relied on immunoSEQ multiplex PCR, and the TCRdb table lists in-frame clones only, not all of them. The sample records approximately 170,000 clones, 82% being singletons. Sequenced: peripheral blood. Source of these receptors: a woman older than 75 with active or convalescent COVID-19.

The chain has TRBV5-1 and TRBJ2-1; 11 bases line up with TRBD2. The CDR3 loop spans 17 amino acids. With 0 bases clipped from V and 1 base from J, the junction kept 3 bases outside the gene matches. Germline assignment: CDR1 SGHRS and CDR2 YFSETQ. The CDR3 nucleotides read TGCGCCAGCAGCTTGGGGACTAGCGGGTGGTCCTACAATGAGCAGTTCTTC. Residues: CASSLGTSGWSYNEQFF. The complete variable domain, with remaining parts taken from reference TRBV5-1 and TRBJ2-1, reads KAGVTQTPRYLIKTRGQQVTLSCSPISGHRSVSWYQQTPGQGLQFLFEYFSETQRNKGNFPGRFSGRQFSNSRSEMNVSTLELGDSALYLCASSLGTSGWSYNEQFFGPGTRLTVL.

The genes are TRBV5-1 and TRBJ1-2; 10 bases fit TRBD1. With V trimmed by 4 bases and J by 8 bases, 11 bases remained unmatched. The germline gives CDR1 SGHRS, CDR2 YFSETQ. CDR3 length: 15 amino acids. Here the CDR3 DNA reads TGCGCCAGCAGCCCAGTGACCGGGACAGGGGACGGCTACACCTTC. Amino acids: CASSPVTGTGDGYTF.

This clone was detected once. The CDR3 bases are TGTGCCAGCAGCCAGGGTCCGGACAGGGGTGGTGGCTACACCTTC. Its protein is CASSQGPDRGGGYTF. The chain recombines TRBV4-2 with TRBJ1-2, with 9 bases matching TRBD1. Germline values: CDR1 LGHNA, CDR2 YNFKEQ. V was clipped by 3 bases and J by 7 bases; unmatched bases: 9. This CDR3 spans 15 amino acids.

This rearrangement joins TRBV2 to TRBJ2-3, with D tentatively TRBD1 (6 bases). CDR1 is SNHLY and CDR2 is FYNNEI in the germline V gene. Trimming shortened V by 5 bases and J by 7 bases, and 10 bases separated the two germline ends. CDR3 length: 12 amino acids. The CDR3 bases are TGTGCCAGCAGTCCCGGGACAAATACGCAGTATTTT. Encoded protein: CASSPGTNTQYF. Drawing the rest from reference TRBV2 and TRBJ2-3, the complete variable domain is EPEVTQTPSHQVTQMGQEVILRCVPISNHLYFYWYRQILGQKVEFLVSFYNNEISEKSEIFDDQFSVERPDGSNFTLKIRSTKLEDSAMYFCASSPGTNTQYFGPGTRLTVL.

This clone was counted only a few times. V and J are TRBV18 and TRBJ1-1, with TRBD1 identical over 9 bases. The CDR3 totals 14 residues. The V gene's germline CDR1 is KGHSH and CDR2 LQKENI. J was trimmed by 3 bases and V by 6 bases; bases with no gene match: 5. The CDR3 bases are TGTGCCAGCTCCAAGGGACAGGGAGACACTGAAGCTTTCTTT. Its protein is CASSKGQGDTEAFF.

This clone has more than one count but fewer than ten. The CDR3 sequence is CASSLVMNTEAFF. In DNA form, the CDR3 reads TGTGCCAGCAGCTTAGTTATGAACACTGAAGCTTTCTTT. The gene calls are TRBV7-2 and TRBJ1-1; no definite D call. The V and J ends lost 1 base and 0 bases respectively, with 3 bases between them. In germline, CDR1 is SGHTA, CDR2 FQGNSA. This CDR3 has 13 residues.

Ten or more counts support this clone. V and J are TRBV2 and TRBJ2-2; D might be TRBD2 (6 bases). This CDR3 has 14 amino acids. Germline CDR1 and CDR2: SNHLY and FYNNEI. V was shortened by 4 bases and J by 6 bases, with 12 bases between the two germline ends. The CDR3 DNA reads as TGTGCCAGCAGTGTGTCGGGAGACTCCGGGGAGCTGTTTTTT. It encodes CASSVSGDSGELFF. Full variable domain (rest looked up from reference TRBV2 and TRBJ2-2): EPEVTQTPSHQVTQMGQEVILRCVPISNHLYFYWYRQILGQKVEFLVSFYNNEISEKSEIFDDQFSVERPDGSNFTLKIRSTKLEDSAMYFCASSVSGDSGELFFGEGSRLTVL.

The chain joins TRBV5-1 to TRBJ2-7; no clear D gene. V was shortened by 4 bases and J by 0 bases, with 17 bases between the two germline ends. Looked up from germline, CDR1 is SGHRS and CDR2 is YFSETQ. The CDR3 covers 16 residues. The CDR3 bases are TGCGCCAGCAGCCCAGAAGTGGGTAGGAGCTCCTACGAGCAGTACTTC. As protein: CASSPEVGRSSYEQYF.

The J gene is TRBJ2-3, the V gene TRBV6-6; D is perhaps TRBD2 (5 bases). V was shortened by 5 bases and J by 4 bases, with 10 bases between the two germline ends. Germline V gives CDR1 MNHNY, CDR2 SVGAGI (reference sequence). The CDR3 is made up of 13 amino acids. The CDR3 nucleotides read TGTGCCAGCAGTAGCCGGGAATCAGATACGCAGTATTTT. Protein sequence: CASSSRESDTQYF.

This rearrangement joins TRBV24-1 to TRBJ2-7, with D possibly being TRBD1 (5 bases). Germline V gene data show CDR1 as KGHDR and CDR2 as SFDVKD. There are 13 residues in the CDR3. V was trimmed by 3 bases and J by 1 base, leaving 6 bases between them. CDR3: CATSDPGSYEQYF. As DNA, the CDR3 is TGTGCCACCAGTGATCCAGGGTCCTACGAGCAGTACTTC.

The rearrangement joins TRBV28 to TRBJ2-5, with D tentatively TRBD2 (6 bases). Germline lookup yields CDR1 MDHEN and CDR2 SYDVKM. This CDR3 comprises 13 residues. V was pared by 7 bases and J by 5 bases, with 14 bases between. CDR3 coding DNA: TGTGCCAGCACTGAAGGGACTTCGGAGACCCAGTACTTC. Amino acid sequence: CASTEGTSETQYF.

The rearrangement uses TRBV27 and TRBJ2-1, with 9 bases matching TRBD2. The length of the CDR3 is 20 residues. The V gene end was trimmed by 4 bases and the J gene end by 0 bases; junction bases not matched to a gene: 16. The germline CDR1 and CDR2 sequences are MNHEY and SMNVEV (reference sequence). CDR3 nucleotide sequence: TGTGCCAGCAGTTCGATCACAATCGGGACTAGCTTAAACTCCTACAATGAGCAGTTCTTC. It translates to CASSSITIGTSLNSYNEQFF.

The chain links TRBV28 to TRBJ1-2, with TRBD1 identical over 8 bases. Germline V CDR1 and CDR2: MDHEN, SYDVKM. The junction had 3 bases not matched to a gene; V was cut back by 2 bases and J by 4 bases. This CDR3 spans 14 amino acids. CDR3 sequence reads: CASSLQGAAYGYTF. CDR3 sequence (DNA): TGTGCCAGCAGTTTACAGGGGGCCGCCTATGGCTACACCTTC.

CDR3 in DNA: TGTGCCGCAAGGGACAGGGGCCAAGAGACCCAGTACTTC. It translates to CAARDRGQETQYF. This chain joins TRBV19 and TRBJ2-5; 10 bases are shared with TRBD1. The V gene end was trimmed by 11 bases and the J gene end by 1 base; junction bases not matched to a gene: 4. The CDR3 covers 13 residues. CDR1 and CDR2 from the germline V gene are LNHDA and SQIVND (reference sequence).

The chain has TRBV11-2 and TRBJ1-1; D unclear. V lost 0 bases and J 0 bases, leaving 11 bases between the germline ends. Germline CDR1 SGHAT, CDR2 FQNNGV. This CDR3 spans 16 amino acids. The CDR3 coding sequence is TGTGCCAGCAGCTTAGATGCGAGGTTTATGAACACTGAAGCTTTCTTT. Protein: CASSLDARFMNTEAFF.

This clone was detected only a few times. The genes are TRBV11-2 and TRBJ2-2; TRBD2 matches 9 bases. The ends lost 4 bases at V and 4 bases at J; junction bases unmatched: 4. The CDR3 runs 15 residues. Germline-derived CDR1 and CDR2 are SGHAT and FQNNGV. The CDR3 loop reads CASSWSGRRTGELFF. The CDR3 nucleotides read TGTGCCAGCAGCTGGAGCGGGAGGCGCACCGGGGAGCTGTTTTTT. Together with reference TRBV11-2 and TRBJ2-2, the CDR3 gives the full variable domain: EAGVAQSPRYKIIEKRQSVAFWCNPISGHATLYWYQQILGQGPKLLIQFQNNGVVDDSQLPKDRFSAERLKGVDSTLKIQPAKLEDSAVYLCASSWSGRRTGELFFGEGSRLTVL.

This CDR3 reads CASSPGQGAGGANVLTF. The DNA of the CDR3 is TGCGCCAGCAGCCCTGGACAGGGGGCTGGTGGGGCCAACGTCCTGACTTTC. The gene calls are TRBV5-1 and TRBJ2-6; 11 nucleotides line up with TRBD1. The CDR3 is 17 amino acids. J gave up 3 bases and V 4 bases, and 6 bases lay outside the gene matches. Germline V gene lookup returns CDR1 SGHRS and CDR2 YFSETQ.

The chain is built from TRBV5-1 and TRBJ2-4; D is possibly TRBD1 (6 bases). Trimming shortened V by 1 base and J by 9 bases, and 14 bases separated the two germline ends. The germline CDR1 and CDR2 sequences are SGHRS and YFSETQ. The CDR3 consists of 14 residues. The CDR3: CASSLTGWAGIQYF. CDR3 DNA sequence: TGCGCCAGCAGCTTGACAGGGTGGGCAGGCATTCAGTACTTC.

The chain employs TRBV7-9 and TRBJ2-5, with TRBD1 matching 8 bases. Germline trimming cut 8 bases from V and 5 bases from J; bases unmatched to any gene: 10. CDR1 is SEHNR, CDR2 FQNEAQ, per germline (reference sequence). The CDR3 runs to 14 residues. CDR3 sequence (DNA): TGTGCCAGCCGGCACCGGGACAGGCCGGAGACCCAGTACTTC. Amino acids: CASRHRDRPETQYF.

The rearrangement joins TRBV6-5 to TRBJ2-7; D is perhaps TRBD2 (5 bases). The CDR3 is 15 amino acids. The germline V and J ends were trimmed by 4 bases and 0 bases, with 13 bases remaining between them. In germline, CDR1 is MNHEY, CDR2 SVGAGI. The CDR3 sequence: CASSSPGLASYEQYF. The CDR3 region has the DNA TGTGCCAGCAGTTCCCCCGGACTTGCCTCCTACGAGCAGTACTTC.

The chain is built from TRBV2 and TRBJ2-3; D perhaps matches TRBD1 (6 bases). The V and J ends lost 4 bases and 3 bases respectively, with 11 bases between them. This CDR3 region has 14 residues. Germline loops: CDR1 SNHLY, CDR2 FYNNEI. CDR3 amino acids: CASSGTRGTDTQYF. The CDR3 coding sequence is TGTGCCAGCAGTGGTACCAGGGGAACAGATACGCAGTATTTT.

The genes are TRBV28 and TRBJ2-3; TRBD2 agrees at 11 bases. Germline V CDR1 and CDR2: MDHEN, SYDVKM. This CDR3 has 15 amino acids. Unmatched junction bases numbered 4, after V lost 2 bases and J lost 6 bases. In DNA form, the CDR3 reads TGTGCCAGCAGTTTAATGTCTAGCGGGAGGGATACGCAGTATTTT. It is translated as CASSLMSSGRDTQYF. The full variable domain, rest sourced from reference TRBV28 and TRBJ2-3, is DVKVTQSSRYLVKRTGEKVFLECVQDMDHENMFWYRQDPGLGLRLIYFSYDVKMKEKGDIPEGYSVSREKKERFSLILESASTNQTSMYLCASSLMSSGRDTQYFGPGTRLTVL.

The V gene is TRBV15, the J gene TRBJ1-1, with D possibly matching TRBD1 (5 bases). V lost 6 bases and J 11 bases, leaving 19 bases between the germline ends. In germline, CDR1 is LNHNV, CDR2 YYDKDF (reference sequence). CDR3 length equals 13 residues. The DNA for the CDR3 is TGTGCCACCAGAAGGGGACCGGGAGAGGTCGCTTTCTTT. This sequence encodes CATRRGPGEVAFF. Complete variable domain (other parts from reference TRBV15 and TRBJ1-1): DAMVIQNPRYQVTQFGKPVTLSCSQTLNHNVMYWYQQKSSQAPKLLFHYYDKDFNNEADTPDNFQSRRPNTSFCFLDIRSPGLGDTAMYLCATRRGPGEVAFFGQGTRLTVV.

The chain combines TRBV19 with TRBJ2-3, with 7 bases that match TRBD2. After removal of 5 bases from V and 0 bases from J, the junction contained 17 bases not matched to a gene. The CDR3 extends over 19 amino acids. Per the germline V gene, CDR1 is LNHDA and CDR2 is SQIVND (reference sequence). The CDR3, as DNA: TGTGCCAGTAGTTTTCGAAGGCCAGGAGCGGGGACTAGCACAGATACGCAGTATTTT. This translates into CASSFRRPGAGTSTDTQYF.

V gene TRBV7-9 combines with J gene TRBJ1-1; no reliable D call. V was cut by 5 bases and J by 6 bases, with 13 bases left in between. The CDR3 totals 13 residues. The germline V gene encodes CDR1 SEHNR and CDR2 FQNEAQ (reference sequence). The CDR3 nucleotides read TGTGCCAGCAGCCTCGAGGACGGGGCTGAAGCTTTCTTT. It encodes CASSLEDGAEAFF.